The present T cell receptor beta chain was sequenced within a study of regulatory T cells in long-lasting Graves disease. On the study more broadly: Graves' patients (newly diagnosed) had been on antithyroid drugs under 3 months. Study-wide points: Fewer public clonotypes were shared by new patients (around 970) than by persistent patients (about 3,000).

Arm-PCR of CDR3 regions with iRepertoire HTBI primers generated TCR beta libraries. TCRdb processed the multiplex PCR reads anew with MiXCR; each CDR3 protein has one entry. The profile shows roughly 420,000 distinct CDR3 sequences, roughly 15% of them singletons. Ten or more counts support this clonotype. Its target is not known. The CDR3 has 14 residues. In germline, CDR1 is KGHSH, CDR2 LQKENI. Trimming cost V 3 bases and J 8 bases, with 14 bases left between them. Time point of the sample: newly diagnosed GD, antithyroid drugs for less than 3 months. Making the TCR library involved RNA that had been extracted from PBMCs.

Sequenced here: peripheral blood mononuclear cells (PBMCs), sampled at new diagnosis, from a patient treated with antithyroid drugs. This chain joins TRBV18 and TRBJ2-1; no reliable D call. This clonotype was obtained from a female donor with Graves disease. CDR3 residues: CASSPPIQADEQFF. CDR3 coding DNA: TGTGCCAGCTCACCTCCCATCCAGGCGGATGAGCAGTTCTTC.